This T cell receptor (beta chain) was identified during a study of molecular identifiers for immune sequencing clone quantification. Findings of the study overall: Clones that had above 20 RNA copies took up over 99% of effector molecules but under 1% in naive cells.

Germline-derived CDR1 and CDR2 are MNHEY and SMNVEV (reference sequence). Trimming cost V 2 bases and J 4 bases, with 11 bases left between them. The CDR3 length is 14 residues. Generation of bulk TCR libraries relied on previously described methods and listed TCR primers. One entry per CDR3 protein, called by TCRdb with MiXCR from the PCR reads. This sample has hundreds of thousands of distinct CDR3 sequences, with 20% to 25% found just once. With respect to this clonotype: Its antigen is as yet unknown.

Sorted inputs of roughly 17,000 to 1,000,000 cells, with 10%, 30% or 50% RNA, yielded naive CD8 libraries. Sorting defined naive CD8 T cells as CD8+CD4-CCR7+CD45RA+. The J gene is TRBJ1-2, the V gene TRBV27; D is possibly TRBD1 (5 bases). Input material: naive CD8+ T cells from blood, with Jurkat cell RNA spiked in. Described subset: FACS-sorted CD8+CD4-CCR7+CD45RA+ naive T cells. The receptor comes from a human donor in good health. Some libraries in this study had Jurkat cell RNA spiked in. The CDR3 here is CASSLKGPTYGYTF. The CDR3 DNA is TGTGCCAGCAGTTTAAAGGGACCCACCTATGGCTACACCTTC.